This T cell receptor beta chain originates from a study of blood T cell repertoires in COVID-19. This clone was seen a handful of times. Germline V gives CDR1 SGDLS, CDR2 YYNGEE. The CDR3 consists of 16 residues. V was clipped by 4 bases and J by 1 base, with 17 bases between them. Profiled with immunoSEQ multiplex PCR; TCRdb holds only in-frame clones, not every one. The sample includes over 50,000 clones, about nine tenths of them seen just once. The sequenced material came from peripheral blood. The TCR was taken from a human donor in a cohort sampled during active COVID-19. The chain recombines TRBV9 with TRBJ1-1; D may be TRBD1 (6 bases). The CDR3 sequence is CASSKNTGTPNTEAFF. CDR3 in DNA: TGTGCCAGCAGCAAAAATACCGGGACACCGAACACTGAAGCTTTCTTT.